The entry that follows covers one T cell receptor (beta chain) sequence. A few counts support this clone. Its antigen has not been determined. The input lacks base qualities; no much larger clone sits a single base away. Inclusion was restricted to participants for whom at least one PBMC sample before ART initiation and at least two post-ART samples were available. All participants with HIV were treated in the United States of America. Before DNA extraction, cryopreserved samples of roughly 0.95-10 million PBMC were thawed and washed. At the time of the earliest PBMC sample for each participant with HIV, ages ranged from roughly 20 to 60 years. Per participant, PBMC samples came from 1-4 timepoints prior to ART initiation and 2-8 timepoints following ART initiation, for a median of 7 samples. Serial HIV viral load, CD4+ T-cell count, ART history and demographic data were obtained for every participant. Using a Qiagen kit on a QIAcube, genomic DNA was extracted from unsorted PBMC, with samples processed in batches of 12.

The immunoSEQ hsTCRB v3.0 assay was used at survey level resolution to sequence the TRB variable region. A depth of roughly 35,000-55,000 T-cell genomes per sample was targeted for TRB sequencing. Pooled TRB libraries were sequenced on an Illumina MiSeq with a v3 150-cycle kit. Under the source paper's analysis protocol: Repertoire analysis was run in R within a reproducible Nextflow workflow that covered QC, data transformation and analysis. LymphoSeq2, an R package for exploring AIRR-Seq data, was used to implement custom analyses. A few samples that produced fewer than 5000 total TRB sequences were removed, so approximately 190 HIV repertoires were analyzed. Among the roughly 190 retained HIV repertoires, about 57 were collected before ART initiation and 129 after ART initiation. Each repertoire was downsampled to 5000 TRB nucleotide sequences, and summary statistics were averaged across 100 downsampling iterations. TRB sequences were retained for analysis only if CDR3 regions of at least seven amino acids were present. Diversity was measured with a Shannon entropy-derived clonality score and the Gini coefficient. In repertoire networks, the top 5000 CDR3 amino acid sequences were linked whenever an edit distance of one separated two sequences. Antigen specificity groups and MHC restriction were predicted for TRB CDR3 amino acid sequences with GLIPH2. Known CMV, EBV, HIV or tissue antigen associations were flagged by matching CDR3 amino acid sequences against VDJdb and McPAS-TCR. Pre-ART, post-ART and control groups were compared with Wilcoxon signed-rank tests and Holm-Bonferroni correction. The source is immuneACCESS, and TCRdb retained only in-frame sequences with V and J called. Part of the clones is not carried over; for the studies checked, unresolved V genes explain less than half of this, and the remainder is unexplained. That table furnishes V, J and clone size, whereas the DNA furnished D and trimming. The sample contains roughly 19,000 clones, around 82% of them found a single time. About 10% of the sample comes from the top ten.

The source of the sample is a study of long-term antiretroviral therapy in people with HIV (dated by TCRdb to between 2021 and 2023). Background on the whole study: The earliest samples were collected about a decade before the 2015 WHO recommendation for immediate ART, when ART was typically delayed until CD4 counts fell. A retrospective serial study tested whether changes in peripheral blood TRB repertoire composition and diversity were associated with ART initiation and durable HIV suppression. Test extractions of a monoclonal T-cell line alongside about 30 polyclonal samples showed no cross-contamination during QIAcube processing. From some 30 adults with confirmed HIV infection, the cohort provided approximately 210 cryopreserved PBMC samples, gathered serially across a mean of around 6 years (range 1-12). Among the 25 to 35 participants with HIV, over nine were female.

Spanning cysteine to phenylalanine, the CDR3 consists of 16 amino acids. CDR3 DNA is the only sequence kept; it has 48 bases, read in frame from the first base. Looking up the germline V gene yields CDR1 LGHNA and CDR2 YNFKEQ. V lost 5 bases and J lost 7 bases, and the count of bases not matched to a germline gene is 8. Overall results and qualifications from the work: Limited PBMC availability meant only the TCR beta chain was sequenced, without alpha chain pairing. The samples were dated from the mid-2000s to the late 2010s, and the ART regimens that were used may be less effective than current ART regimens. Expanded TRB clones identified before ART initiation dominated the repertoire at all time points, although this dominance fluctuated and declined in many PLHIV after ART. A significant increase in TRB diversity was found to be associated with ART initiation, although TRB diversity was observed to remain significantly below that of transplant donor controls even after long-term ART. Inferences about post-ART repertoire changes were limited because no data were available on ART adherence, viral resistance or therapy changes. Because pre-ART samples had limited cell numbers, unsorted PBMC were profiled rather than sorted CD4+ and CD8+ T cells. Compared with controls, HIV repertoires had narrower CDR3 length ranges, and the network structure pointed to an antigen-experienced repertoire that shifted only slightly toward naive after ART.

The sample here was unsorted PBMCs, taken 2.4 years after starting antiretroviral therapy. Recombination linked TRBV4-2 to TRBJ2-2; TRBD2 aligns with 12 central bases. This TCR derives from a man aged 35 to 55 with HIV. The DNA is TGTGCCAGCAGCACCTGGACTAGCGGGGTGAGCGGGGAGCTGTTTTTT. Its translation reads: CASSTWTSGVSGELFF.